Here is one T cell receptor beta chain with its context. This entry is derived from a study of T cells in localized non-small cell lung cancer. This table comes from immunoSEQ multiplex PCR, and its TCRdb copy is limited to in-frame clones, with some not included. The sample comprises about 46,000 clones, 80% to 85% of which are singletons, and roughly a sixth rests with the top ten. V gave up 3 bases and J gave up 2 bases; unmatched junction bases: 2. The germline V gene encodes CDR1 SGHAT and CDR2 FQNNGV. The CDR3 runs 14 residues. This TCR came from a man aged 40-75 years with stage III lung adenocarcinoma. The genes are TRBV11-2 and TRBJ2-7, with 9 bases matching TRBD1. The sample in question was peripheral blood mononuclear cells, obtained before any cancer treatment. CDR3 amino acids: CASSFGTGPYEQYF. Written as DNA, the CDR3 is TGTGCCAGCAGCTTCGGGACAGGGCCCTACGAGCAGTACTTC.